Shown below are 15 T cell receptor beta chains from a single sample sequenced in a study of long-term antiretroviral therapy in people with HIV. At survey level, the immunoSEQ assay was run in its v3.0 version. Here immunoSEQ multiplex PCR was the method, and the copy in TCRdb shows in-frame clones only, minus some. The sample holds about 27,000 clones, 80% to 90% seen once. Sequenced here: unsorted PBMCs, sampled 3 years after starting antiretroviral therapy. The source is a middle-aged man with HIV.

J is TRBJ1-2 and V is TRBV2; the D gene is possibly TRBD1 (5 bases). Germline V CDR1 and CDR2: SNHLY, FYNNEI. Trimming cost V 9 bases and J 1 base, with 15 bases left between them. The CDR3 has 14 residues. CDR3 coding DNA: TGTGCCAGGCCCCAGGGTTCAAGTAACTATGGCTACACCTTC. Encoded protein: CARPQGSSNYGYTF.

The chain uses TRBV7-3 and TRBJ2-6; D possibly matches TRBD1 or TRBD2 (5 bases each). The CDR3 runs 16 residues. Germline V gene data show CDR1 as SGHTA and CDR2 as FQGTGA. Deletions cut 0 bases from V and 3 bases from J, with 9 bases between. The CDR3 DNA reads TGTGCCAGCAGCTTAACGGGGGTGATTGGGGCCAACGTCCTGACTTTC. Its translation: CASSLTGVIGANVLTF. Together with reference TRBV7-3 and TRBJ2-6, the CDR3 gives the full variable domain: GAGVSQTPSNKVTEKGKYVELRCDPISGHTALYWYRQSLGQGPEFLIYFQGTGAADDSGLPNDRFFAVRPEGSVSTLKIQRTERGDSAVYLCASSLTGVIGANVLTFGAGSRLTVL.

The V gene is TRBV2, the J gene TRBJ2-5; TRBD2 agrees at 11 bases. Germline V gene lookup returns CDR1 SNHLY and CDR2 FYNNEI. Trimming at V came to 3 bases and at J to 1 base, leaving 4 bases not matched to a gene. There are 16 residues in the CDR3. CDR3 region: CASSDPSGRTQETQYF. Here the CDR3 DNA reads TGTGCCAGCAGTGATCCTAGCGGGAGGACCCAAGAGACCCAGTACTTC. The full variable domain, rest sourced from reference TRBV2 and TRBJ2-5, is EPEVTQTPSHQVTQMGQEVILRCVPISNHLYFYWYRQILGQKVEFLVSFYNNEISEKSEIFDDQFSVERPDGSNFTLKIRSTKLEDSAMYFCASSDPSGRTQETQYFGPGTRLLVL.

The chain joins TRBV4-1 to TRBJ2-2; D perhaps matches TRBD2 (7 bases). The CDR3 has 16 residues. Per the germline V gene, CDR1 is MGHRA and CDR2 is YSYEKL. Trimming left V 1 base short and J 10 bases short, with 19 bases between. Written as DNA, the CDR3 is TGCGCCAGCAGCCAAGGGGCTAGCGGAGGGGGAGAGGAGCTGTTTTTT. Encoded protein: CASSQGASGGGEELFF.

This clone appeared a few times. The V gene is TRBV6-1, the J gene TRBJ1-2; possible D gene TRBD1, 6 bases. Germline V gene lookup returns CDR1 MNHNS and CDR2 SASEGT. V shed 5 bases and J shed 2 bases, with 15 bases lying between them. The CDR3 spans 15 residues. CDR3 sequence: CASSFLQGINYGYTF. The CDR3 DNA reads TGTGCCAGCAGTTTCCTACAGGGTATCAACTATGGCTACACCTTC.

The genes are TRBV30 and TRBJ2-7, with D hard to call. This CDR3 region has 11 residues. With 0 bases removed from V and 3 bases from J, the gap between germline ends came to 3 bases. CDR1 GTSNPN and CDR2 SVGIG come from the germline V gene (reference sequence). CDR3 DNA sequence: TGTGCCTGGAGTGTAAACTACGAGCAGTACTTC. It encodes CAWSVNYEQYF.

The chain is built from TRBV2 and TRBJ1-2, with D hard to call. Germline CDR1 and CDR2: SNHLY and FYNNEI. The CDR3 length is 15 residues. The V gene lost 5 bases and the J gene lost 4 bases, with 17 bases spanning the gap. The CDR3 loop is CASSNASDWVYGYTF. CDR3 nucleotides: TGTGCCAGCAGTAATGCTTCGGACTGGGTCTATGGCTACACCTTC.

J is TRBJ1-4 and V is TRBV5-6, with 10 nucleotides matching TRBD1. The CDR3 spans 15 residues. Germline CDR1 is SGHDT and CDR2 is YYEEEE. V gave up 0 bases and J gave up 8 bases; unmatched junction bases: 4. CDR3 protein: CASSLAGTGEEKLFF. The CDR3 bases are TGTGCCAGCAGCTTGGCCGGGACAGGGGAAGAAAAACTGTTTTTT.

The chain couples TRBV14 to TRBJ2-6; a possible D gene is TRBD1 (6 bases). Trimming shortened V by 3 bases and J by 0 bases, and 15 bases separated the two germline ends. From germline, CDR1 is SGHDN and CDR2 FVKESK. The CDR3 is 18 amino acids. This CDR3 is CASSQGAGYFSGANVLTF. CDR3 bases: TGTGCCAGCAGCCAGGGGGCAGGATATTTCTCTGGGGCCAACGTCCTGACTTTC.

The genes are TRBV6-1 and TRBJ1-5, with D uncertain. Germline V CDR1 and CDR2: MNHNS, SASEGT. The length of the CDR3 is 17 residues. The germline V and J ends were trimmed by 1 base and 1 base, with 14 bases remaining between them. CDR3 residues: CASSEVMVGKSNQPQHF. CDR3 bases: TGTGCCAGCAGTGAAGTCATGGTAGGGAAAAGCAATCAGCCCCAGCATTTT.

The chain has TRBV6-1 and TRBJ1-1; D call uncertain. Germline V CDR1 and CDR2: MNHNS, SASEGT. The V end lost 1 base, the J end lost 6 bases, and 18 bases lay between the germline ends. The CDR3 contains 16 residues. The CDR3 DNA sequence: TGTGCCAGCAGTGAAGAAACGGTGATATCAGGCGCTGAAGCTTTCTTT. Protein sequence: CASSEETVISGAEAFF.

The V gene is TRBV7-2, the J gene TRBJ2-5; D remains unclear. With 0 bases removed from V and 4 bases from J, the gap between germline ends came to 12 bases. The germline V gene encodes CDR1 SGHTA and CDR2 FQGNSA. The CDR3 spans 15 residues. In DNA form, the CDR3 reads TGTGCCAGCAGCTTAGCGCTACATGTTGGAGAGACCCAGTACTTC. Translated, it gives CASSLALHVGETQYF.

CDR3 in amino acids: CASSLGGGGNYGYTF. CDR3 nucleotides: TGTGCCAGCAGCTTGGGCGGGGGAGGTAACTATGGCTACACCTTC. This sequence joins TRBV5-6 and TRBJ1-2; weak D call: TRBD1 (5 bases). V was cut by 0 bases and J by 1 base, with 10 bases left in between. The CDR3 covers 15 residues. Germline V gene lookup returns CDR1 SGHDT and CDR2 YYEEEE. The variable domain in full, with the rest retrieved from reference TRBV5-6 and TRBJ1-2, is DAGVTQSPTHLIKTRGQQVTLRCSPKSGHDTVSWYQQALGQGPQFIFQYYEEEERQRGNFPDRFSGHQFPNYSSELNVNALLLGDSALYLCASSLGGGGNYGYTFGSGTRLTVV.

The chain couples TRBV5-1 to TRBJ2-1; no firm D call. CDR1 SGHRS and CDR2 YFSETQ come from the germline V gene. The CDR3 is 15 residues long. V lost 0 bases and J 4 bases, leaving 11 bases between the germline ends. The CDR3: CASSLEGTNYNEQFF. The CDR3, as DNA: TGCGCCAGCAGCTTGGAGGGTACTAATTACAATGAGCAGTTCTTC.

The V call is TRBV27, the J call TRBJ1-4; possible D gene TRBD1, 5 bases. V was cut by 3 bases and J by 7 bases, with 12 bases left in between. CDR1 and CDR2 from the germline V gene are MNHEY and SMNVEV (reference sequence). The CDR3 is made up of 14 amino acids. The CDR3: CASSFVGGGEKLFF. For the CDR3, the DNA is TGTGCCAGCAGTTTTGTTGGGGGGGGTGAAAAACTGTTTTTT.